This T cell receptor (beta chain) came from a study of cytomegalovirus exposure and HLA in healthy donors. PCR primers comprised 60 Vbeta and 13 Jbeta primers. The protocol was immunoSEQ multiplex PCR, while the TCRdb copy is restricted to in-frame clones and leaves out a portion. The sample has about 190,000 clones, around 79% seen once. The ends were cut back, 5 bases at V and 2 bases at J, with 9 bases in the middle. The CDR3 totals 13 residues. Germline V gene lookup returns CDR1 LGHNA and CDR2 YSLEER. The TCR sequence derives from a woman aged 18 to 35 in good health and CMV-seronegative. The V and J genes are TRBV4-3 and TRBJ2-5; tentatively, D is TRBD2 (6 bases). The specimen sequenced was PBMCs. The CDR3 DNA reads TGCGCCAGCAGCGGGAGGCTACAAGAGACCCAGTACTTC. It is translated as CASSGRLQETQYF.